The 25 T cell receptor beta chains below were found in one sample sequenced in a study of molecular identifiers for immune sequencing clone quantification. MiXCR, applied by TCRdb to the PCR reads, yields one record per CDR3 protein. The table shows roughly 320,000 distinct CDR3 sequences, with roughly a quarter occurring only once. The sequenced sample consisted of naive CD8+ T cells from blood, with Jurkat cell RNA spiked in. The subset was: FACS-sorted CD8+CD4-CCR7+CD45RA+ naive T cells. Receptor source: a human donor in good health. Some libraries in this study had Jurkat cell RNA spiked in.

This clonotype was recorded many times. The rearrangement uses TRBV28 and TRBJ2-7; 7 nucleotides line up with TRBD1. Trimming took 2 bases from V and 3 from J; bases not matched to a gene: 4. CDR3 length equals 14 residues. Per germline, CDR1 MDHEN and CDR2 SYDVKM. The CDR3 protein is CASSLGGQVYEQYF. CDR3 DNA: TGTGCCAGCAGTTTAGGTGGACAGGTCTACGAGCAGTACTTC.

This clonotype was counted ten times or more. The genes are TRBV28 and TRBJ1-5; D gene uncertain. Germline values: CDR1 MDHEN, CDR2 SYDVKM. V was shortened by 3 bases and J by 5 bases, with 8 bases between the two germline ends. The CDR3 runs 13 residues. The CDR3 protein is CASSFIGDQPQHF. The CDR3 bases are TGTGCCAGCAGTTTCATCGGGGATCAGCCCCAGCATTTT.

A remark on this clonotype: This may come from a read error, since a much larger clone is one base off. This sequence joins TRBV7-9 and TRBJ2-2; maybe TRBD2 (5 bases). This CDR3 has 11 residues. CDR1 is SEHNR, CDR2 FQNEAQ, per germline (reference sequence). The CDR3 loop is CASSYTGERFF. The CDR3 DNA is TGTGCCAGCAGCTACACCGGGGAGCGGTTTTTT.

This clonotype was seen only a few times. J is TRBJ2-7 and V is TRBV27, with TRBD2 as a possible D gene (6 bases). The length of the CDR3 is 13 residues. V lost 5 bases and J lost 2, with 10 bases in between. Per germline, CDR1 MNHEY and CDR2 SMNVEV (reference sequence). The CDR3 is CASSIAETYEQYF. The CDR3 bases are TGTGCCAGCAGTATAGCGGAGACCTACGAGCAGTACTTC.

Concerning this clonotype itself: It may be a read error: a sequence one base away is much more abundant. This chain connects TRBV28 to TRBJ2-7, with a tentative D call TRBD1 (6 bases). The CDR3 loop spans 13 amino acids. The germline CDR1 and CDR2 sequences are MDHEN and SYDVKM. This CDR3 is CASSPDSDYAQYF. The CDR3 nucleotides read TGTGCCAGCAGTCCGGACAGCGACTACGCGCAGTACTTC. Using reference TRBV28 and TRBJ2-7 for the parts outside the CDR3, the full variable domain is DVKVTQSSRYLVKRTGEKVFLECVQDMDHENMFWYRQDPGLGLRLIYFSYDVKMKEKGDIPEGYSVSREKKERFSLILESASTNQTSMYLCASSPDSDYAQYFGPGTRLTVT.

Worth noting for this clonotype: A junction end diverges from the germline sequence, so it may reflect a read error. The chain recombines TRBV29-1 with TRBJ2-5; D is undetermined. Germline V gene lookup returns CDR1 SQVTM and CDR2 ANQGSEA. The CDR3 has 17 residues. The CDR3 reads CSVDGLNSSLHQETQYF. CDR3 nucleotides: TGCAGCGTTGATGGGTTAAATAGCTCCTTGCACCAAGAGACCCAGTATTTC.

Details on this clonotype: A read error is possible here, since a much larger clone lies one base away. This rearrangement joins TRBV6-5 to TRBJ2-7; 9 positions agree with TRBD1. V gave up 4 bases and J gave up 9 bases; unmatched junction bases: 10. The germline V gene has CDR1 MNHEY and CDR2 SVGAGI. The CDR3 totals 14 residues. The CDR3 DNA reads TGTGCCAGCAGTTTGGGACAGGGCACGGAGGGGCAGTACTTC. Amino acid sequence: CASSLGQGTEGQYF.

The V call is TRBV30, the J call TRBJ2-5, with TRBD1 identical over 9 bases. The V gene's germline CDR1 is GTSNPN and CDR2 SVGIG (reference sequence). Losses at the gene ends were 0 bases for V and 4 bases for J; bases not matched to a gene: 12. The CDR3 sequence is 17 residues long. The CDR3 coding sequence is TGTGCCTGGAGTGTAGGGCCCGGGACAGGGCAGGTAGAGACCCAGTACTTC. This translates into CAWSVGPGTGQVETQYF.

This clonotype was counted a single time. V usage is TRBV30 and J usage is TRBJ2-2; D remains ambiguous. Germline V gene sequence: CDR1 GTSNPN, CDR2 SVGIG (reference sequence). This CDR3 contains 14 residues. V was pared by 3 bases and J by 4 bases, with 12 bases between. As DNA, the CDR3 is TGTGCCTGGAGCGGCCCGCCGCTCACCGGGGAGCTGTTTTTT. Translation gives CAWSGPPLTGELFF.

V is TRBV19 and J is TRBJ1-5; 9 bases align to TRBD1. Germline CDR1 and CDR2: LNHDA and SQIVND (reference sequence). V trimming: 4 bases; J trimming: 3 bases; junction bases outside the gene matches: 4. CDR3 length equals 15 residues. The CDR3 loop reads CASSTGTGFNQPQHF. CDR3 sequence (DNA): TGTGCCAGTAGTACCGGGACAGGGTTCAATCAGCCCCAGCATTTT.

This clonotype was counted at least ten times. V gene TRBV6-1 combines with J gene TRBJ1-5, with D possibly TRBD1 on 5 matching bases. V lost 4 bases and J 4 bases, leaving 14 bases between the germline ends. CDR3 size: 15 residues. CDR1 MNHNS and CDR2 SASEGT come from the germline V gene. The CDR3 reads CASSAGQGENQPQHF. For the CDR3, the DNA is TGTGCCAGCAGTGCTGGTCAGGGAGAAAATCAGCCCCAGCATTTT.

V gene TRBV7-6 combines with J gene TRBJ2-2; D call uncertain. Germline V gene lookup returns CDR1 SGHVS and CDR2 FNYEAQ. The CDR3 length is 15 residues. V gave up 1 base and J gave up 4 bases, with 10 bases separating them. As DNA, the CDR3 is TGTGCCAGCAGCTTAGTAGTCAGTCCCACCGGGGAGCTGTTTTTT. Its protein is CASSLVVSPTGELFF.

This clonotype has only a few counts. The chain has TRBV27 and TRBJ1-1, with D hard to call. This CDR3 has 13 amino acids. V lost 5 bases, J lost 1 base, and 8 bases lay in between. Germline-derived CDR1 and CDR2 are MNHEY and SMNVEV (reference sequence). In DNA, the CDR3 is TGTGCCAGCAGTCCCCAACCGAACACTGAAGCTTTCTTT. Encoded protein: CASSPQPNTEAFF.

As for this clonotype: A much larger clone differs by one base, so this may be a read error. V is TRBV29-1 and J is TRBJ2-5; 11 nucleotides line up with TRBD2. CDR3 size: 20 residues. Looked up from germline, CDR1 is SQVTM and CDR2 is ANQGSEA. The CDR3 region is CSVEDQWFQTSGAEQESQYF. CDR3 DNA: TGCAGCGTTGAAGATCAGTGGTTTCAGACTAGCGGGGCGGAGCAAGAGTCCCAGTACTTC.

The V call is TRBV2, the J call TRBJ1-5; TRBD1 agrees at 8 bases. This CDR3 is 14 amino acids long. With 8 bases clipped from V and 3 bases from J, the junction kept 6 bases outside the gene matches. CDR1 is SNHLY and CDR2 is FYNNEI in the germline V gene. CDR3 sequence reads: CASLDRVDNQPQHF. The CDR3, as DNA: TGTGCCAGCTTGGACAGGGTGGACAATCAGCCCCAGCATTTT.

As for this clonotype: At one of its ends the junction is not consistent with the germline gene, which may arise from a read error. The rearrangement links TRBV7-8 to TRBJ1-5, with D uncertain. Looked up from germline, CDR1 is SGHVS and CDR2 is FQNEAQ. The CDR3 totals 15 residues. The CDR3 DNA follows: TGTACCAGCAGCTTAGTGGAGGATAGCAATCAGCCCCAGCATTTT. Its translation: CTSSLVEDSNQPQHF.

Regarding this clonotype: This may be a read error, as it is one base from a much larger clone. The chain recombines TRBV29-1 with TRBJ2-1; D not certain. Germline CDR1 SQVTM, CDR2 ANQGSEA. This CDR3 is 12 amino acids long. V was cut by 6 bases and J by 10 bases, with 16 bases left in between. CDR3 residues: CSVEKNAREQFF. The CDR3 nucleotides read TGCAGCGTAGAGAAGAACGCCAGAGAGCAGTTCTTC.

As to this clonotype: The junction does not match germline at one end; this may be a read error. V and J are TRBV23-1 and TRBJ1-5; D call uncertain. TRBV23-1 is known as an ORF, though its function is uncertain. This CDR3 contains 14 residues. CDR3 sequence: CAGSHGQNNQPQHF. As DNA, the CDR3 is TGCGCCGGCAGTCATGGCCAGAACAATCAGCCCCAGCATTTT.

With regard to this clonotype: This could be a read error, since a much larger clone is one nucleotide away. The chain recombines TRBV20-1 with TRBJ2-5, with 7 positions matching TRBD1. CDR3 length: 17 amino acids. The germline CDR1 and CDR2 sequences are DFQATT and SNEGSKA (reference sequence). CDR3 bases: TGCAGTGCTAAGGGGACAGCGAGGGGTCATCGACAAGAGGCCCAGTACTTC. Translating it yields CSAKGTARGHRQEAQYF.

This clonotype was counted ten times or more. This chain links TRBV29-1 with TRBJ1-2; 10 nucleotides match TRBD1. The V segment lost 5 bases and the J segment 3 bases; nucleotides outside the gene matches: 9. Germline values: CDR1 SQVTM, CDR2 ANQGSEA. The CDR3 length is 15 residues. The CDR3 region has the DNA TGCAGCGTTCGACTAGGACAGGGGGAAGACTATGGCTACACCTTC. Protein product: CSVRLGQGEDYGYTF.

This clonotype has ten or more counts. The rearrangement joins TRBV27 to TRBJ1-1; D is unresolved. V lost 2 bases and J lost 6, with 10 bases in between. The CDR3 loop spans 13 amino acids. Germline lookup yields CDR1 MNHEY and CDR2 SMNVEV (reference sequence). CDR3 region: CASSLQETSEAFF. In DNA form, the CDR3 reads TGTGCCAGCAGTTTACAGGAAACTTCTGAAGCTTTCTTT.

This clonotype was observed a handful of times. The chain recombines TRBV14 with TRBJ2-7; D remains ambiguous. The CDR3 is 11 amino acids. Germline-derived CDR1 and CDR2 are SGHDN and FVKESK. V lost 3 bases to trimming and J lost 6 bases, with 6 bases between them. CDR3 in amino acids: CASSHSREQYF. DNA of the CDR3: TGTGCCAGCAGCCACAGCCGCGAGCAGTACTTC.

As regards this clonotype: A much larger clone differs from this one at a single base, so this may be a read error. The rearrangement uses TRBV28 and TRBJ1-1, with D unclear. CDR1 and CDR2 (germline): MDHEN, SYDVKM. This CDR3 has 16 amino acids. V gave up 3 bases and J gave up 0 bases, with 14 bases separating them. For the CDR3, the DNA is TGTGCCAGCAGTTTGCCTGCGGGAGGGCTGAACACTGAAGCTTTCTTT. The encoded protein is CASSLPAGGLNTEAFF.

As regards this clonotype: Just one base apart from a much larger clone, this may be a read error. The rearrangement joins TRBV5-6 to TRBJ1-5; D is ambiguous. The CDR3 is 15 residues long. Germline CDR1 is SGHDT and CDR2 is YYEEEE. CDR3 sequence: CAISFQQTPNQPQHF. The DNA of the CDR3 is TGTGCCATCAGCTTCCAGCAAACCCCAAATCAGCCCCAGCATTTT.

The chain recombines TRBV6-1 with TRBJ1-6; a possible D gene is TRBD1 (6 bases). This CDR3 region has 15 residues. Trimming shortened V by 5 bases and J by 7 bases, and 15 bases separated the two germline ends. The germline gives CDR1 MNHNS, CDR2 SASEGT. For the CDR3, the DNA is TGTGCCAGCAGTATTCGACAGGCCGAGAATTCACCCCTCCACTTT. Residues: CASSIRQAENSPLHF.